The entry below gives a single TCR beta chain sequence along with its context. What it binds is not known. Germline V gives CDR1 SGHVS, CDR2 FNYEAQ. This CDR3 comprises 16 residues. The ends were cut back, 1 base at V and 3 bases at J, with 14 bases in the middle. The sample belongs to a study of identical twins. Study results and limitations: Reduced insertions were recorded for abundant cord blood beta clonotypes, with no such pattern in memory repertoires. Alpha sequences that were out-of-frame and twin-shared showed an excess of low generation probability.

MiXCR, run by TCRdb on the 5' RACE reads, gives a single entry per CDR3 protein. The data contain about 240,000 distinct CDR3 sequences, 9.5% to 15% of them singletons. The sample was also linked to a second study, of yellow fever vaccine responses in identical twins.

The TCR was taken from a woman aged 18-29 years in good health. Sequencing was carried out using memory (CD45RO+) T cells sorted from blood. This sequence joins TRBV7-6 and TRBJ2-3, with D tentatively TRBD1 (6 bases). CDR3 bases: TGTGCCAGCAGCTTAGGGCGAGGGGGAGCTACAGATACGCAGTATTTT. It encodes CASSLGRGGATDTQYF.